Here is one TCR beta chain with its context. This sample stems from a study of CD8 T cells in Susac syndrome. Random hexamers primed reverse transcription of about 0.45 to 1 ug RNA. An immunoSEQ multiplex PCR amplified TCR beta CDR3 over 54 Vbeta and 13 Jbeta. Each CDR3 protein is one row after TCRdb ran MiXCR on the immunoSEQ multiplex PCR reads. The table has 160,000 or so distinct CDR3 sequences, around 95% seen once. The V end was cut by 3 bases, the J end by 6 bases, with 15 bases between. This CDR3 is built from 15 residues. Per germline, CDR1 PRHDT and CDR2 FYEKMQ (reference sequence). TEMRA cells were FACS-enriched and CD8+ and CD4+ T cells negatively isolated.

Sample: CD8+ T cells from PBMCs. The chain carries TRBV13 and TRBJ2-1; tentatively, D is TRBD1 or TRBD2 (5 bases each). The clonotype was recovered from a human donor with multiple sclerosis. This CDR3 is CASSLGWGRLNEQFF. CDR3 bases: TGTGCCAGCAGCTTGGGGTGGGGGAGACTCAATGAGCAGTTCTTC.